This T cell receptor (beta chain) was captured by sequencing in a study of monozygotic twins with cystic fibrosis. About the research overall: Approximately 2.7 micrograms of fragmented DNA underwent approximately 15 PCR cycles for library preparation.

Notes on this clone: Its target is not known.

This CDR3 is 16 amino acids long. Looked up from germline, CDR1 is SEHNR and CDR2 is FQNEAQ (reference sequence). V lost 5 bases and J lost 5; bases outside the gene matches: 5. Study conclusions and caveats: V usage most resembled the co-twin in 13 of 16 pairs. Median Simpson clonality of approximately 0.0088 suggested naive T cells predominated. Monozygotic CF twins shared more identical nucleotide clonotypes than unrelated patients.

The method was immunoSEQ multiplex PCR; TCRdb's version includes in-frame clones alone and lacks a portion of them. The table records around 20,000 clones, more than 75% of them present only once. The chain combines TRBV7-9 with TRBJ2-1, with TRBD2 matching 14 bases. This clonotype was obtained from a woman aged 25 to 45 with cystic fibrosis. The specimen sequenced was blood. CDR3 region: CASSDRGLAGDNEQFF. CDR3 nucleotide sequence: TGTGCCAGCAGCGACAGGGGACTAGCGGGAGACAATGAGCAGTTCTTC.